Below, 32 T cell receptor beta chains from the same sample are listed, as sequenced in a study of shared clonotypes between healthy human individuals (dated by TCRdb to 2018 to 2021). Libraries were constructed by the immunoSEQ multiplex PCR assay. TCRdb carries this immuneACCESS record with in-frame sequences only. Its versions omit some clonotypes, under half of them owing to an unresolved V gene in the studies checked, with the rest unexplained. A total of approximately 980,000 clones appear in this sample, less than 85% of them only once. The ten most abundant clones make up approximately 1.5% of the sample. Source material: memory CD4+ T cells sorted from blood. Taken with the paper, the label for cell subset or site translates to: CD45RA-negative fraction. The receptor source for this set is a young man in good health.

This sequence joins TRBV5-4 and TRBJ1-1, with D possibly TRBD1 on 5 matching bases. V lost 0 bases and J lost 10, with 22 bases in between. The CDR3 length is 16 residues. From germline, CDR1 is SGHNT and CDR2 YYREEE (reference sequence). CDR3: CASSLVPEEGSRGAFF. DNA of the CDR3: TGTGCCAGCAGCTTGGTCCCCGAAGAGGGGTCCCGGGGAGCTTTCTTT.

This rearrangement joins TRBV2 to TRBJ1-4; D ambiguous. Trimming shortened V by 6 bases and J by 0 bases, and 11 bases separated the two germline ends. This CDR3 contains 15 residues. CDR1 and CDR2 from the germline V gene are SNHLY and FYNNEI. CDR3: CASSPFSPTNEKLFF. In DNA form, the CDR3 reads TGTGCCAGCAGCCCCTTCTCGCCAACTAATGAAAAACTGTTTTTT.

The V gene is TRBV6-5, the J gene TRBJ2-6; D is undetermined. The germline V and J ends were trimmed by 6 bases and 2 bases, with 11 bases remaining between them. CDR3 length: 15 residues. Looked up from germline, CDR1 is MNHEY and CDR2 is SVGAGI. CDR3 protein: CASRPSTPGANVLTF. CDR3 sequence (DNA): TGTGCCAGCAGGCCAAGCACCCCTGGGGCCAACGTCCTGACTTTC.

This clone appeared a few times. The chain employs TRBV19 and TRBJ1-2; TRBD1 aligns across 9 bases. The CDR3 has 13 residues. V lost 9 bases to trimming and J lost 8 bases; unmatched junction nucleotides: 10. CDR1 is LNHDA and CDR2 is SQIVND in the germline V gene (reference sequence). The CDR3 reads CASDEQGAGGYTF. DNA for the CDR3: TGTGCCAGCGACGAACAGGGGGCTGGGGGCTACACCTTC.

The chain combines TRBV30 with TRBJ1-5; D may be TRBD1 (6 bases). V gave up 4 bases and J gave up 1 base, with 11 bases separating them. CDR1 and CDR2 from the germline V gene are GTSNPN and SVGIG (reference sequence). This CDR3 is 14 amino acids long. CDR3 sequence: CAWNQGNSNQPQHF. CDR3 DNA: TGTGCCTGGAATCAGGGGAACAGCAATCAGCCCCAGCATTTT.

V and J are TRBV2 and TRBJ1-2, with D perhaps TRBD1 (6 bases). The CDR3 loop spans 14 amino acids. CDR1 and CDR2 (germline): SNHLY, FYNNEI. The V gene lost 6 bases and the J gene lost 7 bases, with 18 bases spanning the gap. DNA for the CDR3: TGTGCCAGCAGGGAACAAGGACAGAATATTGGCTACACCTTC. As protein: CASREQGQNIGYTF.

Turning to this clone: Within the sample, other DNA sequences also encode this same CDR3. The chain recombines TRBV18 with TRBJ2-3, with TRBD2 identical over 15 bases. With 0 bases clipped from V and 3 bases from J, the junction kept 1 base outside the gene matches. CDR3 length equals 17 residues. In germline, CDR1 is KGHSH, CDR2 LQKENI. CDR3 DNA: TGTGCCAGCTCACCACCCGGACTAGCGGGAGGGACAGATACGCAGTATTTT. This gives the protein CASSPPGLAGGTDTQYF.

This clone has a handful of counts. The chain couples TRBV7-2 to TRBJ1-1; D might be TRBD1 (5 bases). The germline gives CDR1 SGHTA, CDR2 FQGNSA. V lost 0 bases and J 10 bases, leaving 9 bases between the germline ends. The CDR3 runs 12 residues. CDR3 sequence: CASSLAGRGAFF. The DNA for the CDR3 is TGTGCCAGCAGCTTAGCAGGGAGGGGAGCTTTCTTT.

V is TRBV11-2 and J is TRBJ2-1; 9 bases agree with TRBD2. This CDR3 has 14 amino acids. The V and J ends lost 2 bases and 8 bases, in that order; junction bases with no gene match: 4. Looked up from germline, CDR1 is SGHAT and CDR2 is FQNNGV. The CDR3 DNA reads TGTGCCAGCAGCTTAAGGGCTAGCGGGGATGAGCAGTTCTTC. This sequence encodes CASSLRASGDEQFF.

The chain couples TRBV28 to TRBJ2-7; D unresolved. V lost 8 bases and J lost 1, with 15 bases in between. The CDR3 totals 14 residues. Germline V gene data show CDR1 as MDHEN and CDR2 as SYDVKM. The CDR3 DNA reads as TGTGCCAGCCAACCCTCGGCTCTGTCCTACGAGCAGTACTTC. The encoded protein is CASQPSALSYEQYF. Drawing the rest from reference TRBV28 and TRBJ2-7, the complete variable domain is DVKVTQSSRYLVKRTGEKVFLECVQDMDHENMFWYRQDPGLGLRLIYFSYDVKMKEKGDIPEGYSVSREKKERFSLILESASTNQTSMYLCASQPSALSYEQYFGPGTRLTVT.

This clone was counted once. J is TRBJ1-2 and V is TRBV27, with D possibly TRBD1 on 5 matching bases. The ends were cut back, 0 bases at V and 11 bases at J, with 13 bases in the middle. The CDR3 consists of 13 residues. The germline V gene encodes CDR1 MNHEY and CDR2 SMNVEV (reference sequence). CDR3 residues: CASSLSGTPRYTF. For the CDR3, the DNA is TGTGCCAGCAGTTTATCAGGGACCCCCCGATACACCTTC.

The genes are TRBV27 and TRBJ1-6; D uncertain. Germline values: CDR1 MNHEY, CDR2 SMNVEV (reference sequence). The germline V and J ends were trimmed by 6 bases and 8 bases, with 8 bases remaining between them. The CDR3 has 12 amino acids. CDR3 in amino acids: CASRLRDSPLHF. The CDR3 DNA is TGTGCCAGCAGATTACGGGATTCACCCCTCCACTTT.

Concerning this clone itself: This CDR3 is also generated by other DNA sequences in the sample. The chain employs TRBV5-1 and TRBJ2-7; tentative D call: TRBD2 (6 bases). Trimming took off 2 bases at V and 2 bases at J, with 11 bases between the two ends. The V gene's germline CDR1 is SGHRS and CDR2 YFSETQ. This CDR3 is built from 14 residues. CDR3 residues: CASSFLGGTYEQYF. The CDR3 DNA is TGCGCCAGCAGCTTTCTCGGGGGTACCTACGAGCAGTACTTC.

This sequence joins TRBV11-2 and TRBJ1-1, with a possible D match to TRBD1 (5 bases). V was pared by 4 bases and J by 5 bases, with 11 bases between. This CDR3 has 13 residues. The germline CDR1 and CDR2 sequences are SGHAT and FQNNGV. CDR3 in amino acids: CASSSRGGTEAFF. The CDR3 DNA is TGTGCCAGCAGCTCCCGGGGGGGAACTGAAGCTTTCTTT.

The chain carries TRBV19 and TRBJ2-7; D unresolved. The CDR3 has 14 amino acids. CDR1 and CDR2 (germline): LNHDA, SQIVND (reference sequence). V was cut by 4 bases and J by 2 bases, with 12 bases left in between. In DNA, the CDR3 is TGTGCCAGTAGTAGTTGGCAGAACCCCTACGAGCAGTACTTC. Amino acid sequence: CASSSWQNPYEQYF.

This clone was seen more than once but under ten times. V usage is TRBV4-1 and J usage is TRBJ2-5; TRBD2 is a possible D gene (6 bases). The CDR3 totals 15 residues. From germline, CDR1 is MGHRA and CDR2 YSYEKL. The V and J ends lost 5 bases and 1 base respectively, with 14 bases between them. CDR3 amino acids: CASSIPGTLQETQYF. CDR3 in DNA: TGCGCCAGCAGCATACCCGGGACTCTCCAAGAGACCCAGTACTTC.

CDR3 sequence: CASSPPGTPTYEQYF. In DNA, the CDR3 is TGTGCCAGTAGTCCCCCCGGGACACCTACCTACGAGCAGTACTTC. The chain couples TRBV19 to TRBJ2-7; perhaps TRBD1 as D (6 bases). The CDR3 consists of 15 residues. The V gene's germline CDR1 is LNHDA and CDR2 SQIVND (reference sequence). Trimming took 5 bases from V and 2 from J, leaving 16 bases between them.

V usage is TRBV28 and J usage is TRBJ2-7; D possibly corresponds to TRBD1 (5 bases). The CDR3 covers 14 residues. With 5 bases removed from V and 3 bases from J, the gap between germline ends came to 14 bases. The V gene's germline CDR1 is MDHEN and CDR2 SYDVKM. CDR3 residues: CASSTGPDHYEQYF. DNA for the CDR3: TGTGCCAGCAGTACAGGTCCCGACCACTACGAGCAGTACTTC.

The CDR3 is CAWSPRRQETQYF. DNA of the CDR3: TGTGCCTGGAGTCCACGAAGACAAGAGACCCAGTACTTC. This rearrangement joins TRBV30 to TRBJ2-5, with D uncertain. In germline, CDR1 is GTSNPN, CDR2 SVGIG (reference sequence). The V and J ends lost 2 bases and 2 bases respectively, with 9 bases between them. The CDR3 covers 13 residues.

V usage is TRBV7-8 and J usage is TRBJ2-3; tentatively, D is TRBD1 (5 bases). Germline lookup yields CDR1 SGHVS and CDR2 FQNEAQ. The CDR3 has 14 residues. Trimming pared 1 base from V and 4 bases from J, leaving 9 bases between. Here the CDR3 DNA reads TGTGCCAGCAGCTTAGAGGGGAAGTCAGATACGCAGTATTTT. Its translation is CASSLEGKSDTQYF.

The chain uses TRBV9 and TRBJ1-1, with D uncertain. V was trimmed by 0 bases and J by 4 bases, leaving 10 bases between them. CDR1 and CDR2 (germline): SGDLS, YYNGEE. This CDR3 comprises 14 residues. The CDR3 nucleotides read TGTGCCAGCAGCGTAGGGGAGGCGAGCACTGAAGCTTTCTTT. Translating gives CASSVGEASTEAFF.

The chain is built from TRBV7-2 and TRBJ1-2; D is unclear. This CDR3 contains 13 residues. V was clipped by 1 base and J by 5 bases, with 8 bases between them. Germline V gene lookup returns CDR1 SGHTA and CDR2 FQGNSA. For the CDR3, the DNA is TGTGCCAGCAGCTTAGGCAGTAAATATGGCTACACCTTC. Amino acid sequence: CASSLGSKYGYTF.

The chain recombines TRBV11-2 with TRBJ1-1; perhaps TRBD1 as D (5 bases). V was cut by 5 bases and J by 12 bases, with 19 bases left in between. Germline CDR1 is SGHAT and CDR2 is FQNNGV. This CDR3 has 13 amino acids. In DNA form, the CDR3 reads TGTGCCAGCAGCCCCCGCGGGGGGTCCGTAACTTTCTTT. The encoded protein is CASSPRGGSVTFF.

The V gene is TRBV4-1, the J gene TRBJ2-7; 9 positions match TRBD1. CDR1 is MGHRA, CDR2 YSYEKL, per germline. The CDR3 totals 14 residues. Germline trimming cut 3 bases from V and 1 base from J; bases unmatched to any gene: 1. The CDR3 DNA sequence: TGCGCCAGCAGCCAGACAGGGGGTTCCTACGAGCAGTACTTC. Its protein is CASSQTGGSYEQYF.

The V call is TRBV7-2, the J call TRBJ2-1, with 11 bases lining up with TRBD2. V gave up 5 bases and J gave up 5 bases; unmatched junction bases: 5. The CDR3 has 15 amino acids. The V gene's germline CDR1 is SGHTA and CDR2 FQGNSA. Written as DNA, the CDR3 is TGTGCCAGCAGCCTAACTAGCGGGAGAAACAATGAGCAGTTCTTC. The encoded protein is CASSLTSGRNNEQFF.

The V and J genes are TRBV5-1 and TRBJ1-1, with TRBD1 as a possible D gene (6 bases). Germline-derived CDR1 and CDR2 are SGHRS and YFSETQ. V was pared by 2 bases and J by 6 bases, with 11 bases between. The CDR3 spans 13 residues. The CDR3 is CASSLQGDAEAFF. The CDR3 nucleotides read TGCGCCAGCAGCTTACAGGGTGACGCTGAAGCTTTCTTT.

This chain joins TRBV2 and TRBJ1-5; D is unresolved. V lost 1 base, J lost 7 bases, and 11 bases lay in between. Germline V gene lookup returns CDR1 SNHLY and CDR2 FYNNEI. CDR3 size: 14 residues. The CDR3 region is CASSEGGGRQPQHF. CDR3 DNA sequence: TGTGCCAGCAGTGAAGGAGGAGGGCGCCAGCCCCAGCATTTT.

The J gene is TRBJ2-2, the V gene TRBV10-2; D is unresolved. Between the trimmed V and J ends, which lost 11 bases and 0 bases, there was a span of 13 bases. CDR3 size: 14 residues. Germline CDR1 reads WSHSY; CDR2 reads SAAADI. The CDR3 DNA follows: TGCGCCGCCACGCACTATCCGAACACCGGGGAGCTGTTTTTT. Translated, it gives CAATHYPNTGELFF.

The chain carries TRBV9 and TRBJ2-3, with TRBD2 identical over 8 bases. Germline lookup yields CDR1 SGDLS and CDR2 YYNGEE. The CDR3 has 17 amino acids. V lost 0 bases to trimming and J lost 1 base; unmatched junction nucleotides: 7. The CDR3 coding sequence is TGTGCCAGCAGCGTAGCGGGAGGGTTGATTGGCACAGATACGCAGTATTTT. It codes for CASSVAGGLIGTDTQYF. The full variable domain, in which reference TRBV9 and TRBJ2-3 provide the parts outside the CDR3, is DSGVTQTPKHLITATGQRVTLRCSPRSGDLSVYWYQQSLDQGLQFLIQYYNGEERAKGNILERFSAQQFPDLHSELNLSSLELGDSALYFCASSVAGGLIGTDTQYFGPGTRLTVL.

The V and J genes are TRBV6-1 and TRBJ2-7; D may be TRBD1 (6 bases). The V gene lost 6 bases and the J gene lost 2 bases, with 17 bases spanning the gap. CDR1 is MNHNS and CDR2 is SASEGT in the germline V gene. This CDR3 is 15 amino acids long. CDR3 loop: CASRGDRQGAYEQYF. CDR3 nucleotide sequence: TGTGCCAGCAGGGGTGACAGGCAGGGAGCCTACGAGCAGTACTTC.

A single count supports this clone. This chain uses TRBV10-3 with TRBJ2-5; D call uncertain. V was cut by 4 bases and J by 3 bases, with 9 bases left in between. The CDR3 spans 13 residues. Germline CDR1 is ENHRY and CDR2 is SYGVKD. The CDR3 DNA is TGTGCCATCAGTGGGGGTCCTAAAGAGACCCAGTACTTC. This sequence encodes CAISGGPKETQYF.

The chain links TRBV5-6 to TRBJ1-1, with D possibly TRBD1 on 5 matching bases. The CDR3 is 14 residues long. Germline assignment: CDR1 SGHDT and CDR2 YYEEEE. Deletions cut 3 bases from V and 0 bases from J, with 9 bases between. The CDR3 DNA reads TGTGCCAGCAGCTCACAGGTCATGAACACTGAAGCTTTCTTT. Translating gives CASSSQVMNTEAFF.